This paragraph covers one TCR beta chain sequence. Antigen unknown. This specimen comes from a study of T cell responses to AZD1222 COVID-19 vaccine. Study summary: Some second doses came at about 4 weeks and others at about 12 weeks; these were pooled.

TCRdb's copy holds only in-frame clones and misses some; the assay was immunoSEQ multiplex PCR. The sample includes about 110,000 clones, less than 90% of them seen just once. Study-level results: Baseline antibody screening turned up just a handful of seropositive AZD1222 recipients. No repertoire was sampled before or during the peak T cell response, only after it.

J lost 5 bases, V lost 0 bases, and 7 bases had no gene match. The germline V gene has CDR1 SGHKS and CDR2 YYEKEE (reference sequence). CDR3 length: 16 residues. The chain combines TRBV5-5 with TRBJ1-4; 7 bases agree with TRBD1. This sample comprised peripheral blood, obtained on day 0 of AZD1222 vaccination. The TCR comes from an adult in good health. CDR3 nucleotide sequence: TGTGCCAGCAGCTTGGAAGGGGGCGCGTGGAATGAAAAACTGTTTTTT. The encoded protein is CASSLEGGAWNEKLFF. Full variable domain (outside the CDR3, taken from reference TRBV5-5 and TRBJ1-4): DAGVTQSPTHLIKTRGQQVTLRCSPISGHKSVSWYQQVLGQGPQFIFQYYEKEERGRGNFPDRFSARQFPNYSSELNVNALLLGDSALYLCASSLEGGAWNEKLFFGSGTQLSVL.